This T cell receptor beta chain was profiled in a study of T cells in localized non-small cell lung cancer. Trimming took 2 bases from V and 2 from J; bases not matched to a gene: 9. Germline V gene data show CDR1 as SGHDN and CDR2 as FVKESK. The CDR3 is made up of 18 amino acids. Adjacent lung, free of atypia, was sampled at least 2 cm from the tumor margin. TCRdb's table, derived via immunoSEQ multiplex PCR, lists solely in-frame clones and lacks some. The data show fewer than 3,000 clones, around 30% seen once. Turning to this clone: The antigen is not known.

Study-wide points: Longer overall survival was linked to higher blood T cell density. Uninvolved adjacent lung had more T cell clonality than any other tissue, topping tumor. Detection in adjacent lung was observed for a median about 56 of the top 100 tumor clones.

The sequence was collected from a female donor over 55 with stage I squamous cell lung carcinoma. This material consisted of normal lung tissue next to the tumor, taken before any cancer treatment. The chain couples TRBV14 to TRBJ2-3; 11 bases match TRBD2. The chain's CDR3 is CASSQRRGLAAATDTQYF. The CDR3 DNA reads TGTGCCAGCAGCCAACGGAGGGGACTAGCGGCCGCCACAGATACGCAGTATTTT.